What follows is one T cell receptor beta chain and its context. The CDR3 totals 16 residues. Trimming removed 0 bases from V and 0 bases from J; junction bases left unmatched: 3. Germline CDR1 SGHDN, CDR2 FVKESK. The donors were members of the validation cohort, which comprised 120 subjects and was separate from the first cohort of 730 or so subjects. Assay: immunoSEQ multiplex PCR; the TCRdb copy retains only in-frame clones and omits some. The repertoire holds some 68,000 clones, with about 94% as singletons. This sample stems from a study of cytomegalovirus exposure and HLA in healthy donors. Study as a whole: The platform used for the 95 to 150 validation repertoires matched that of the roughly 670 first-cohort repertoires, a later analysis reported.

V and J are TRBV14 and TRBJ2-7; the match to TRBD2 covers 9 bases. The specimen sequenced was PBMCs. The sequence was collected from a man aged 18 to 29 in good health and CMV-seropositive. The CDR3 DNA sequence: TGTGCCAGCAGCCAAGATCGACTAGCGGACTCCTACGAGCAGTACTTC. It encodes CASSQDRLADSYEQYF.